The rows below give T cell receptor beta chains drawn from one sample of a study of T cells in Graves' hyperthyroidism and ophthalmopathy. TCRdb re-called the multiplex PCR reads with MiXCR, one entry per CDR3 protein. The sample shows some 620,000 distinct CDR3 sequences, around 15% of them seen only once. Sequencing input: blood. These receptors were taken from a woman aged 25 to 39 with Graves' hyperthyroidism. Each CDR3 is given with its conserved first and last residue. D genes are given only for firm matches. Clone size is not always given. Where it is, it says once, few, many or a class for expanded clones.

d_call j_call v_call clone_size cdr3_aa cdr3_nt
- TRBJ1-5 TRBV20-1 - CSARDPGGLNQPQHF TGCAGTGCTAGAGATCCGGGCGGGCTCAATCAGCCCCAGCATTTT
TRBD2 TRBJ2-7 TRBV14 - CASSQDRGRTPSSPYEQYF TGTGCCAGCAGCCAAGATCGCGGGAGGACCCCAAGTTCGCCCTACGAGCAGTACTTC
- TRBJ2-2 TRBV29-1 few CSVYRATGELFF TGCAGCGTTTACCGGGCCACCGGGGAGCTGTTTTTT
- TRBJ2-3 TRBV20-1 many CSASPAGDTQYF TGCAGTGCTAGTCCGGCGGGAGATACGCAGTATTTT
TRBD1 TRBJ1-2 TRBV7-3 - CASSPDRGNAPYGYTF TGTGCCAGCAGCCCGGACAGGGGGAATGCTCCTTATGGCTACACCTTC
- TRBJ2-1 TRBV9 few CASSVVSGEQFF TGTGCCAGCAGCGTAGTGTCGGGGGAGCAGTTCTTC
TRBD1 TRBJ2-2 TRBV12-3/TRBV12-4 - CASSLGGDRGVAGELFF TGTGCCAGCAGTTTAGGAGGGGACAGGGGGGTTGCCGGGGAGCTGTTTTTT
TRBD2 TRBJ2-1 TRBV10-3 many CAINDGSGTSYEQFF TGTGCCATCAACGACGGTTCCGGGACTAGCTATGAGCAGTTCTTC
TRBD1 TRBJ2-7 TRBV2 many CASSDRGYEQYF TGTGCCAGCTCGGACAGGGGTTACGAGCAGTACTTC
- TRBJ2-1 TRBV29-1 few CSVEDWRGSGQFF TGCAGCGTTGAAGATTGGAGGGGCAGTGGGCAGTTCTTC
- TRBJ2-7 TRBV6-1 few CASSSQTGPIYEQYF TGTGCCAGCAGCTCCCAGACAGGACCTATATACGAGCAGTACTTC
- TRBJ2-2 TRBV11-2 few CASSLSENTGELFF TGTGCCAGCAGCTTATCAGAGAACACCGGGGAGCTGTTTTTT
TRBD1 TRBJ1-2 TRBV12-5 few CASGPRAGTAPWGYTF TGTGCTAGTGGTCCCCGGGCGGGGACAGCCCCTTGGGGCTACACCTTC
- TRBJ1-1 TRBV29-1 - CSAGRQNTEAFF TGCAGCGCCGGCAGACAGAACACTGAAGCTTTCTTT
TRBD2 TRBJ2-1 TRBV5-1 - CASSTPPREGKNEQFF TGCGCCAGCAGCACCCCCCCGCGGGAGGGCAAGAATGAGCAGTTCTTC
TRBD1 TRBJ1-2 TRBV28 many CASSLGLGQGWYGYTF TGTGCCAGCAGTTTAGGGCTCGGACAGGGGTGGTATGGCTACACCTTC
- TRBJ2-1 TRBV9 few CASSGYTSYNEQFF TGTGCCAGCAGCGGTTATACATCCTACAATGAGCAGTTCTTC
- TRBJ1-6 TRBV19 - CASSTGIRSPLHF TGTGCCAGTAGTACAGGAATCCGTTCACCCCTCCACTTT
TRBD2 TRBJ2-1 TRBV20-1 few CSARPSGRGNEQFF TGCAGTGCTAGGCCTAGCGGGAGGGGCAATGAGCAGTTCTTC
- TRBJ1-1 TRBV18 many CASSPEKGDTEAFF TGTGCCAGCTCACCCGAAAAGGGGGACACTGAAGCTTTCTTT
- TRBJ2-2 TRBV7-3 few CASSLTGVGTGELFF TGTGCCAGCAGCTTAACGGGTGTGGGCACCGGGGAGCTGTTTTTT
- TRBJ1-4 TRBV7-8 few CASSLHGGSATNEKLFF TGTGCCAGCAGCTTACACGGAGGAAGTGCAACTAATGAAAAACTGTTTTTT
- TRBJ2-2 TRBV6-1 - CASMTPPNTGELFF TGTGCCAGCATGACCCCTCCGAACACCGGGGAGCTGTTTTTT
TRBD1 TRBJ2-7 TRBV11-2 many CASSLGGTGEGEQYF TGTGCCAGCAGCTTAGGGGGGACAGGGGAAGGCGAGCAGTACTTC
- TRBJ1-6 TRBV20-1 few CSAREGFGNSPLHF TGCAGTGCTAGAGAGGGTTTCGGTAATTCACCCCTCCACTTT
TRBD1 TRBJ2-7 TRBV6-2/TRBV6-3 many CASTRTGSSYEQYF TGTGCCAGCACCCGGACAGGGTCCTCCTACGAGCAGTACTTC
- TRBJ2-5 TRBV29-1 - CSVAGSGTTLQETQYF TGCAGCGTTGCAGGGAGTGGAACAACGCTGCAAGAGACCCAGTACTTC
- TRBJ1-2 TRBV19 few CASTKDRINYGYTF TGTGCCAGTACCAAGGACAGAATTAACTATGGCTACACCTTC
- TRBJ2-3 TRBV6-1 - CASSAGLDTQYF TGTGCCAGCAGCGCCGGCCTAGATACGCAGTATTTT
TRBD2 TRBJ2-5 TRBV18 many CASSPRLAGRETQYF TGTGCCAGCTCACCACGCCTAGCGGGAAGGGAGACCCAGTACTTC
TRBD2 TRBJ2-3 TRBV11-1 few CASSSGLLAGVSDTQYF TGTGCCAGCAGCTCCGGACTGCTAGCGGGAGTCTCAGATACGCAGTATTTT
TRBD1 TRBJ1-5 TRBV20-1 - CSAIDRGSNQPQHF TGCAGTGCTATTGACAGGGGTAGCAATCAGCCCCAGCATTTT
TRBD1 TRBJ2-7 TRBV6-1 many CASSEALIGQGSREQYF TGTGCCAGCAGTGAAGCCCTGATCGGACAGGGATCGCGCGAGCAGTACTTC
TRBD1 TRBJ2-5 TRBV28 many CASSLFKGAETQYF TGTGCCAGCAGTTTATTCAAGGGGGCGGAGACCCAGTACTTC
- TRBJ2-5 TRBV12-3/TRBV12-4 few CASSSWGEETQYF TGTGCCAGCAGTTCCTGGGGCGAAGAGACCCAGTACTTC
- TRBJ1-6 TRBV27 - CASSRGGSYNSPPHF TGTGCCAGCAGCCGTGGGGGCTCCTATAATTCACCCCCCCACTTT
- TRBJ1-1 TRBV28 many CASVGIMNTEAFF TGTGCCAGCGTGGGGATCATGAACACTGAAGCTTTCTTT
TRBD2 TRBJ2-3 TRBV7-2 many CASSQLAVSTDTQYF TGTGCCAGCAGCCAACTAGCGGTGAGCACAGATACGCAGTATTTT
TRBD1 TRBJ2-4 TRBV12-3/TRBV12-4 many CASRLDRVWAKNIQYF TGTGCCAGCAGGCTCGACAGGGTTTGGGCCAAAAACATTCAGTACTTC
- TRBJ2-1 TRBV19 - CASNTDRAGNEQFF TGTGCCAGTAACACGGACCGGGCCGGGAATGAGCAGTTCTTC
TRBD1 TRBJ1-5 TRBV6-2/TRBV6-3 - CASGRTGGVGQPQHF TGTGCCAGCGGAAGGACAGGGGGCGTTGGTCAGCCCCAGCATTTT
- TRBJ2-3 TRBV6-1 many CASSHDGASTDTQYF TGTGCCAGCAGTCATGACGGAGCTAGCACAGATACGCAGTATTTT
TRBD1 TRBJ2-1 TRBV19 few CASSIETGGPWKEQFF TGTGCCAGTAGTATAGAGACAGGGGGCCCTTGGAAAGAGCAGTTCTTC
- TRBJ2-1 TRBV11-3 - CASSLRVVEQFF TGTGCCAGCAGCTTGAGGGTAGTTGAGCAGTTCTTC